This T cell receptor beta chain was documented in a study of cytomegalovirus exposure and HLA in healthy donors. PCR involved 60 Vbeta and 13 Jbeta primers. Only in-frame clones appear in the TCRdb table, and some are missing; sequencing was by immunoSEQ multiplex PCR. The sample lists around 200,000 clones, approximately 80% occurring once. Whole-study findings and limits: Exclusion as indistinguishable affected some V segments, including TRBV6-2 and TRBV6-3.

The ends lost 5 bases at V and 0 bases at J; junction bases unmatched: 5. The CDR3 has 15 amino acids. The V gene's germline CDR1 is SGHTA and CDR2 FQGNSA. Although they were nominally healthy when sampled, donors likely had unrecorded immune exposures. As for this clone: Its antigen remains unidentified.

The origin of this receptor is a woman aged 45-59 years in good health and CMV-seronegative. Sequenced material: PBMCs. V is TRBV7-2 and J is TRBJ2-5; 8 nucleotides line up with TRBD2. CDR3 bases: TGTGCCAGCAGCCGCAGCGGGAGCAACCAAGAGACCCAGTACTTC. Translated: CASSRSGSNQETQYF.